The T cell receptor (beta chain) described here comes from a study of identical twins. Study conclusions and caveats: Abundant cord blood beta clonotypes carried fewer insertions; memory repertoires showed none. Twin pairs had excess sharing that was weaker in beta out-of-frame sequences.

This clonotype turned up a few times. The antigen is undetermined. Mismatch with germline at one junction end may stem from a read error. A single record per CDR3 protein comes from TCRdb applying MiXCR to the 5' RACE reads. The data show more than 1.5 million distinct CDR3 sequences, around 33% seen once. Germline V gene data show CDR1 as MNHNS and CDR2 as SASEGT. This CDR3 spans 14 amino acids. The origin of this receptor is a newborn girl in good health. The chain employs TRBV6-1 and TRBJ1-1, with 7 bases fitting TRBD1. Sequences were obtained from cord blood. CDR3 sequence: CASSEDRVGTEAFF. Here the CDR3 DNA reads TGTGCCAGCAGCGAAGACAGGGTTGGGACTGAAGCTTTCTTT.